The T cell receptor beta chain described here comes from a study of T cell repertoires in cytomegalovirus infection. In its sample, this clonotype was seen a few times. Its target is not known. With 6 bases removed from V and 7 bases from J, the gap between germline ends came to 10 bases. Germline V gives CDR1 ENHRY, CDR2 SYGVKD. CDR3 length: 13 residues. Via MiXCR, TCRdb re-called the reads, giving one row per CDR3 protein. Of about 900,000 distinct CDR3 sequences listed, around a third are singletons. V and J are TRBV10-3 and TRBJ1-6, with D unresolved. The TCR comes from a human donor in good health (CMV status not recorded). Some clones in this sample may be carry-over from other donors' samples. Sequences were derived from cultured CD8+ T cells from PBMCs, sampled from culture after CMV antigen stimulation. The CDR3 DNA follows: TGTGCCATCAGGGAGGGCCAGAATTCACCCCTCCACTTT. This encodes CAIREGQNSPLHF.